This record concerns one T cell receptor (beta chain) sequence. TCRdb analysed the RT-PCR reads with MiXCR anew, one entry per CDR3 protein. The repertoire consists of about 700,000 distinct CDR3 sequences, with about 14% occurring once and the leading ten covering 3.6%. V shed 0 bases and J shed 12 bases, with 14 bases lying between them. CDR3 length: 13 residues. The germline V gene encodes CDR1 LGHNA and CDR2 YSLEER. Input material: memory CD4+ T cells from blood. This receptor was taken from a female donor in good health, serving as a healthy control. The chain links TRBV4-3 to TRBJ1-2; D remains unclear. CDR3 in amino acids: CASSQEASAANTF. The CDR3, as DNA: TGCGCCAGCAGCCAAGAGGCCAGCGCGGCGAACACCTTC.